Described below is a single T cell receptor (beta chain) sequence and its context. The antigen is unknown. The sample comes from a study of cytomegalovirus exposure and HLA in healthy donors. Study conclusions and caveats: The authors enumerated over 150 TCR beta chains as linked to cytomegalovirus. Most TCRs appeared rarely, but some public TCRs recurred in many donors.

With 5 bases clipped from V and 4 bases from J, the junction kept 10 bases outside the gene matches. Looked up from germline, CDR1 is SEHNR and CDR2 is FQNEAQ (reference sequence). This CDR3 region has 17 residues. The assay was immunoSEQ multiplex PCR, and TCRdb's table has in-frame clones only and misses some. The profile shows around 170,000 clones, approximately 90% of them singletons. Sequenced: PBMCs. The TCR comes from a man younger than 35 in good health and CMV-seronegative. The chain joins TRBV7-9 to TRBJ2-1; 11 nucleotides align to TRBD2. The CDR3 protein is CASSRTSGSLGYNEQFF. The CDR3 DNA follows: TGTGCCAGCAGCAGAACTAGCGGGAGTTTAGGGTACAATGAGCAGTTCTTC.